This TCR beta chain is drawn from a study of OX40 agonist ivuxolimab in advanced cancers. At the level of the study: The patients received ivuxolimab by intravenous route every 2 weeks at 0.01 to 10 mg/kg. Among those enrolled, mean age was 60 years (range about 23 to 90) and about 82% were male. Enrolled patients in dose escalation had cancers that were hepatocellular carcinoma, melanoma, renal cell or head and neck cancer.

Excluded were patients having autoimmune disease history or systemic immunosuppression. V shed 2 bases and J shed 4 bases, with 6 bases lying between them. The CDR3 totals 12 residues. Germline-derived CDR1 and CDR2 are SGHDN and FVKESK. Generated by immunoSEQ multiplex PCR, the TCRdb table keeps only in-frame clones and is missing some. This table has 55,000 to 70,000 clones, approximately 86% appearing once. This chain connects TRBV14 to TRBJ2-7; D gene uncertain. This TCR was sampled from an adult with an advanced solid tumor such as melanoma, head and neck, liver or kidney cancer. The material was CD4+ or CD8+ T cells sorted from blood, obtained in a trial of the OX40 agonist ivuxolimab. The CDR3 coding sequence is TGTGCCAGCAGCCAACTCAGGTACGAGCAGTACTTC. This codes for CASSQLRYEQYF.